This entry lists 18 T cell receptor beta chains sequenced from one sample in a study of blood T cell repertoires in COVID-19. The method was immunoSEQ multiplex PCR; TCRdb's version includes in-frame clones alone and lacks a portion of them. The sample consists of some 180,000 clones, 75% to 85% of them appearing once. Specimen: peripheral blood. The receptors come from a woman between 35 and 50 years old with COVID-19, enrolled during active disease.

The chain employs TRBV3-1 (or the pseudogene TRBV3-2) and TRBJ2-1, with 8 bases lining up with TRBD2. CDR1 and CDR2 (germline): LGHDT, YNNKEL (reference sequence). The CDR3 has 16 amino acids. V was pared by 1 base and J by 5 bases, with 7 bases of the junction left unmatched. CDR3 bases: TGTGCCAGCAGCCAAGTTGGAAGGACTAGCCACAATGAGCAGTTCTTC. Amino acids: CASSQVGRTSHNEQFF.

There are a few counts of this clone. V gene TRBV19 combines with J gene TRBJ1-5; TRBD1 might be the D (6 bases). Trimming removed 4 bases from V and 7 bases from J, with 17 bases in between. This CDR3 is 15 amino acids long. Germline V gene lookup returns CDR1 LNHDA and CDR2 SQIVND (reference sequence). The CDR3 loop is CASSTDSGGGQPQHF. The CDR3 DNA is TGTGCCAGTAGTACAGACAGTGGGGGCGGCCAGCCCCAGCATTTT.

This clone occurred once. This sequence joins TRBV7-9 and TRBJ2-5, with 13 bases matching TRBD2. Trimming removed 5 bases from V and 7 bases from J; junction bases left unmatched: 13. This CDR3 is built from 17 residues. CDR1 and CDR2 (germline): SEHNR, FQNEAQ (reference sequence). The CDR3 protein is CASSHAGLAGEGGTQYF. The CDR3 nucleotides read TGTGCCAGCAGCCACGCCGGACTAGCGGGAGAGGGCGGGACCCAGTACTTC.

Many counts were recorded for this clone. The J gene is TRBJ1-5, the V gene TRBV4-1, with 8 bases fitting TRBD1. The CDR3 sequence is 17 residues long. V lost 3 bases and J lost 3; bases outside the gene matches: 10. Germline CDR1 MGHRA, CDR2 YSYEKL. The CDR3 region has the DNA TGCGCCAGCAGCCACCTACCCCAGGGGGCGGTCAATCAGCCCCAGCATTTT. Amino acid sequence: CASSHLPQGAVNQPQHF.

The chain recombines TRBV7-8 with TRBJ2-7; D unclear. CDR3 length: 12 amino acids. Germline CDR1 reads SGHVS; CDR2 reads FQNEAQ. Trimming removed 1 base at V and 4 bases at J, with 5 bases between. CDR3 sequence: CASSLGVYEQYF. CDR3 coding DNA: TGTGCCAGCAGCTTAGGCGTTTACGAGCAGTACTTC.

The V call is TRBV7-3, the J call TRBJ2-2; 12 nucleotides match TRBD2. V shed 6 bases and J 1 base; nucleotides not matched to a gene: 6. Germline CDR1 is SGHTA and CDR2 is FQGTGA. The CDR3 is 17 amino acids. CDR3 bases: TGTGCCAGCAGTCGACTAGCGGGGGCCCAGAACACCGGGGAGCTGTTTTTT. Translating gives CASSRLAGAQNTGELFF.

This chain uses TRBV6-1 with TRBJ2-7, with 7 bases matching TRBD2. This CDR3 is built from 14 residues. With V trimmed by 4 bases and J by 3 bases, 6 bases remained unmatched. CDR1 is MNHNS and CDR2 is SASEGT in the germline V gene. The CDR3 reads CASSGSGPGYEQYF. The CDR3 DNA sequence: TGTGCCAGCAGTGGTAGCGGGCCCGGCTACGAGCAGTACTTC.

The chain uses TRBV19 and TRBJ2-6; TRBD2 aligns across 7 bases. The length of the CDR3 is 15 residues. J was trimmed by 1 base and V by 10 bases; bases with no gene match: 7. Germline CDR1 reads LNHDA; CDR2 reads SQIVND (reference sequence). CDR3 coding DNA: TGTGCCACAACATCGGGAGGATCTGGGGCCAACGTCCTGACTTTC. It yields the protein CATTSGGSGANVLTF.

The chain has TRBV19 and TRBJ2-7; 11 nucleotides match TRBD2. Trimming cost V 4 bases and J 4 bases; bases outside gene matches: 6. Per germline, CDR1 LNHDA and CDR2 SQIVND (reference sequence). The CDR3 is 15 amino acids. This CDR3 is CASSTAGTSGYEQYF. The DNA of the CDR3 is TGTGCCAGTAGTACGGCCGGGACTAGCGGTTACGAGCAGTACTTC.

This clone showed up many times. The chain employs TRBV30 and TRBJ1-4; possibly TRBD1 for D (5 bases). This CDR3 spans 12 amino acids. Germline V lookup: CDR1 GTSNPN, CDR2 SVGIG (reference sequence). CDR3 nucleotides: TGTGCATCGGGGCTCGTCGGGGGAAAACTGTTTTTT. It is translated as CASGLVGGKLFF.

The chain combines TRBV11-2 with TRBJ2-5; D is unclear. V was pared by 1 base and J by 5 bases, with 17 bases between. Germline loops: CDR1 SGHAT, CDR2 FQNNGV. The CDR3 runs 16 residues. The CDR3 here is CASSLAPTIGMETQYF. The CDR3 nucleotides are TGTGCCAGCAGCTTAGCCCCGACAATCGGCATGGAGACCCAGTACTTC.

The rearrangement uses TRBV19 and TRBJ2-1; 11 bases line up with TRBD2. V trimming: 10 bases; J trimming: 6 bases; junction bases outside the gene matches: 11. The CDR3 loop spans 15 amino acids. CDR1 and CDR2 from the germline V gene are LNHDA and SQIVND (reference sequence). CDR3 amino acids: CATANRLAGFNEQFF. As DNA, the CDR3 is TGTGCCACTGCCAACCGACTAGCGGGGTTCAATGAGCAGTTCTTC.

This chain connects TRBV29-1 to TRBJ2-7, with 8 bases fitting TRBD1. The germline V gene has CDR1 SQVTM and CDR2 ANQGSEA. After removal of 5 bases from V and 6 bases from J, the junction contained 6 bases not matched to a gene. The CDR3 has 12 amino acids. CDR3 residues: CSVRQGTGEQYF. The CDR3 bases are TGCAGCGTTAGACAGGGGACGGGCGAGCAGTACTTC.

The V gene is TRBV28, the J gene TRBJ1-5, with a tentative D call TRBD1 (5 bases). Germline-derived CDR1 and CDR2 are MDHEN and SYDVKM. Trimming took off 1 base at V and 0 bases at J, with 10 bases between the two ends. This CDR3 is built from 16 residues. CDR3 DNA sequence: TGTGCCAGCAGTTTATTCCGGGGACTTAGCAATCAGCCCCAGCATTTT. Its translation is CASSLFRGLSNQPQHF.

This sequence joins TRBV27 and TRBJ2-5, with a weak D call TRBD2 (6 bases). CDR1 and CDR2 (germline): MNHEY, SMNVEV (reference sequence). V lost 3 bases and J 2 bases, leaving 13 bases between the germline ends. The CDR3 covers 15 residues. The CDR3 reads CASSLDYWKQETQYF. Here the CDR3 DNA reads TGTGCCAGCAGTTTGGACTACTGGAAGCAAGAGACCCAGTACTTC.

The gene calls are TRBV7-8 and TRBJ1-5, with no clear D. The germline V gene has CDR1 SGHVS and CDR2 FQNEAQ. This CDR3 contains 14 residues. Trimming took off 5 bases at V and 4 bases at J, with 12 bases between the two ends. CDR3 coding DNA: TGTGCCAGCAGCCCGCACACTAATAATCAGCCCCAGCATTTT. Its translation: CASSPHTNNQPQHF. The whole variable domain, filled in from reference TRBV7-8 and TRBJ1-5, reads GAGVSQSPRYKVAKRGQDVALRCDPISGHVSLFWYQQALGQGPEFLTYFQNEAQLDKSGLPSDRFFAERPEGSVSTLKIQRTQQEDSAVYLCASSPHTNNQPQHFGDGTRLSIL.

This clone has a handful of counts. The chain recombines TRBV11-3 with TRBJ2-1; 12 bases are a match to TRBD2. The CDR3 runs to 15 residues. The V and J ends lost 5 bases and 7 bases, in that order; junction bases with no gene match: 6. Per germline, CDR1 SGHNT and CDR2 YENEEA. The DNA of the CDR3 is TGTGCCAGCAGCCAGACTAGCGGGAGTCTGAATGAGCAGTTCTTC. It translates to CASSQTSGSLNEQFF.

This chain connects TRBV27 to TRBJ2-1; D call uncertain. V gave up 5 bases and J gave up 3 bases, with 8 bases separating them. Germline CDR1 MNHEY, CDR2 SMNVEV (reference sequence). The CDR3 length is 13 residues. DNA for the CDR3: TGTGCCAGCAGTGTCCGGGTCTACAATGAGCAGTTCTTC. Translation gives CASSVRVYNEQFF.